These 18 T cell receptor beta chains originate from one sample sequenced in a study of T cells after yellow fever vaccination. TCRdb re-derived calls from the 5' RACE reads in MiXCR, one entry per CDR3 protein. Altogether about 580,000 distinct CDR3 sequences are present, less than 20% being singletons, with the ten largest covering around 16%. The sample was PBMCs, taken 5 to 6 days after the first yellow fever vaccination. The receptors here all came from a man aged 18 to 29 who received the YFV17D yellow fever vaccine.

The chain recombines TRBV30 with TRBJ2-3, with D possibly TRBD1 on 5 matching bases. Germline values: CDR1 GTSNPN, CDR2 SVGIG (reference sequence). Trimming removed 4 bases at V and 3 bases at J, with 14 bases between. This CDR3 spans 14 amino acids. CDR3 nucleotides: TGTGCCTGGACGCCAGGGTTGTTTACAGATACGCAGTATTTT. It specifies CAWTPGLFTDTQYF.

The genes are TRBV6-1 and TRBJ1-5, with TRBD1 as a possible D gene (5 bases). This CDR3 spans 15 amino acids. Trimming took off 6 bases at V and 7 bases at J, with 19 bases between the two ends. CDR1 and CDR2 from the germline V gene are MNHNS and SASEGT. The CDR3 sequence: CASSAGPQGRQPQHF. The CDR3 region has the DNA TGTGCCAGCAGCGCCGGGCCTCAGGGAAGACAGCCCCAGCATTTT.

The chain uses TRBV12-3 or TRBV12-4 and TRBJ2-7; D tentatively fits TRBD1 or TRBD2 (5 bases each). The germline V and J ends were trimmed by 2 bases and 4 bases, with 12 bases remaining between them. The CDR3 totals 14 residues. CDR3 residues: CASSLRDLIYEQYF. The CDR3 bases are TGTGCCAGCAGTTTAAGGGACCTAATATACGAGCAGTACTTC.

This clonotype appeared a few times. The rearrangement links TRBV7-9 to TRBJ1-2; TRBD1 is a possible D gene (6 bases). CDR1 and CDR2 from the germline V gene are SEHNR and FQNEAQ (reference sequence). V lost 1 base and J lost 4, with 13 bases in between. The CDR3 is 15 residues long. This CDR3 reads CASSLEWGAVYGYTF. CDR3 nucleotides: TGTGCCAGCAGCTTAGAATGGGGGGCAGTCTATGGCTACACCTTC.

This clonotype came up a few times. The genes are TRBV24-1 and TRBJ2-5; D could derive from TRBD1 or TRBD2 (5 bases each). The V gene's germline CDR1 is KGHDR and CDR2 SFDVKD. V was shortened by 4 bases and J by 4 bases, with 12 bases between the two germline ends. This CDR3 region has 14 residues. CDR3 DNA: TGTGCCACCAGTGACCCGGGGACCGGAGAGACCCAGTACTTC. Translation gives CATSDPGTGETQYF.

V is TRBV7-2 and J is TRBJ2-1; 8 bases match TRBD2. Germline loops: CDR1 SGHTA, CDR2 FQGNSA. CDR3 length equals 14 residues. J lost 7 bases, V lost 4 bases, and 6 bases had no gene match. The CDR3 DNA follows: TGTGCCAGCAGCTCGAGCGGGGGAGGTAATGAGCAGTTCTTC. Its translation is CASSSSGGGNEQFF.

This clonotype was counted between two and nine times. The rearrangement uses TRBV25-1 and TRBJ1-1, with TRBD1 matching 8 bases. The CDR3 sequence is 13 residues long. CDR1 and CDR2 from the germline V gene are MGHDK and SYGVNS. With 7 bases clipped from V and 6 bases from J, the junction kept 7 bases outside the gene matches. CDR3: CASTEDRASEAFF. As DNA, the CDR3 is TGTGCCAGCACGGAGGACAGGGCGTCTGAAGCTTTCTTT.

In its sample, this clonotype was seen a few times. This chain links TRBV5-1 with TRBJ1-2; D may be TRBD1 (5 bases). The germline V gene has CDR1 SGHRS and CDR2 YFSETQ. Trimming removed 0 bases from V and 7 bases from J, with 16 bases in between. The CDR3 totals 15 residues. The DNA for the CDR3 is TGCGCCAGCAGCTTGGTCGGGGACGGGGTTGGTGGCTACACCTTC. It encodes CASSLVGDGVGGYTF.

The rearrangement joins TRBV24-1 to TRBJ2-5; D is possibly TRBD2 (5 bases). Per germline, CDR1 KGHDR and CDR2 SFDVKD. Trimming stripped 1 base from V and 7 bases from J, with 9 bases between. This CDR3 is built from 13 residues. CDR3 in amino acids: CATSDFTSGTQYF. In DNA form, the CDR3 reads TGTGCCACCAGTGATTTCACCAGCGGGACCCAGTACTTC.

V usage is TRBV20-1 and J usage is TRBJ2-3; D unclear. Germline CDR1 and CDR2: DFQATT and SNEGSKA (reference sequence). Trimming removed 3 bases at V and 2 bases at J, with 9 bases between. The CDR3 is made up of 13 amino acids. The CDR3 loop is CSARGPNTDTQYF. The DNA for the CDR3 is TGCAGTGCTAGGGGTCCGAACACAGATACGCAGTATTTT.

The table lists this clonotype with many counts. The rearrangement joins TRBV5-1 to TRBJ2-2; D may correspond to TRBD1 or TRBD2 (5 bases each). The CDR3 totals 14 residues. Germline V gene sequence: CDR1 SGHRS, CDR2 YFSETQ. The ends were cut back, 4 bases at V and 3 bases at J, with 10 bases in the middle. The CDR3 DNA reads TGCGCCAGCAGCATCCAGGGAGACACCGGGGAGCTGTTTTTT. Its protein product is CASSIQGDTGELFF. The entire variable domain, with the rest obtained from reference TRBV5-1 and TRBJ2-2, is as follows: KAGVTQTPRYLIKTRGQQVTLSCSPISGHRSVSWYQQTPGQGLQFLFEYFSETQRNKGNFPGRFSGRQFSNSRSEMNVSTLELGDSALYLCASSIQGDTGELFFGEGSRLTVL.

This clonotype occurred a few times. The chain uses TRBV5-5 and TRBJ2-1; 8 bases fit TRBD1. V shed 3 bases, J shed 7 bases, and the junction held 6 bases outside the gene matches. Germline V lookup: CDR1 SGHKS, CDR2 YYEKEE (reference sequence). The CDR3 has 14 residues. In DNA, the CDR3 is TGTGCCAGCAGCTACCTTGACAGGGGAAATGAGCAGTTCTTC. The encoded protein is CASSYLDRGNEQFF.

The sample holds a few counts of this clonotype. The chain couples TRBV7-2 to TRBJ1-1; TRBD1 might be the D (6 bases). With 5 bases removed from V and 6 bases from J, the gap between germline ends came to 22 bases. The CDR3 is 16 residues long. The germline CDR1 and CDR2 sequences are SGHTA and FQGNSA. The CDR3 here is CASSRGTPLVGAEAFF. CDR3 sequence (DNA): TGTGCCAGCAGCCGGGGGACACCCTTAGTGGGGGCTGAAGCTTTCTTT.

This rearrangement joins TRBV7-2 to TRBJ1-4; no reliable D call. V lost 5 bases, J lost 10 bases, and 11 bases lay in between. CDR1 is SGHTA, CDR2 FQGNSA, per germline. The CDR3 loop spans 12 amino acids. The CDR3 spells CASSLYRGKLFF. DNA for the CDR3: TGTGCCAGCAGCCTTTACAGAGGAAAACTGTTTTTT.

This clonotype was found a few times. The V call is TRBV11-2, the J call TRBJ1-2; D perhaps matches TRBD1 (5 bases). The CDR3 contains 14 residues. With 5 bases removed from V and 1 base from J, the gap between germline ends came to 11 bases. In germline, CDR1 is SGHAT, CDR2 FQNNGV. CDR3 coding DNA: TGTGCCAGCAGCAGAGTCGACAGTAACTATGGCTACACCTTC. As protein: CASSRVDSNYGYTF.

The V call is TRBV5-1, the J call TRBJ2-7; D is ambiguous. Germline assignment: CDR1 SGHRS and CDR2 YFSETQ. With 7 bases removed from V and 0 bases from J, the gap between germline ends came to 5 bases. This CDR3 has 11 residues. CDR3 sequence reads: CASRNSYEQYF. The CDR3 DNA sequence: TGCGCCAGCCGAAACTCCTACGAGCAGTACTTC.

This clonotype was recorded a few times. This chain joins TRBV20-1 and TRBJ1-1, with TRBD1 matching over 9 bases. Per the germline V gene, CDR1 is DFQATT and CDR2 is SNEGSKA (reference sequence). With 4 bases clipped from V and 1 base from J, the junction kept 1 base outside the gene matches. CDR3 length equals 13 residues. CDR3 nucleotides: TGCAGTGCTAACAGGGGGCCGAACACTGAAGCTTTCTTT. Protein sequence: CSANRGPNTEAFF.

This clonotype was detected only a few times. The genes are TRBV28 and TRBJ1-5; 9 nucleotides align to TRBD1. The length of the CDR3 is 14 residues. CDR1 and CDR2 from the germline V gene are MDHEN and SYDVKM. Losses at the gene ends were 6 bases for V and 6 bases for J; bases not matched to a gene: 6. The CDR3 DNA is TGTGCCAGCAGGGGGACAGGGTCGGGTCAGCCCCAGCATTTT. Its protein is CASRGTGSGQPQHF.